This T cell receptor beta chain was sequenced in a study of beta chain features in type 1 diabetes. Study findings and constraints: TCRB CDR3 length was moderately but significantly reduced in all four CD4+ subsets of Type 1 diabetes patients.

This clone was seen a handful of times. The antigen is not known. Germline V lookup: CDR1 ENHRY, CDR2 SYGVKD. V lost 7 bases, J lost 5 bases, and 5 bases lay in between. The CDR3 totals 11 residues. TCRB transcripts that were expressed got sequenced, as all of the isolated RNA had been reverse transcribed. Repertoires were generated with immunoSEQ multiplex PCR, while TCRdb's copy carries only in-frame clones and drops some. Here the sample spans 640,000 or so clones, around 15% being singletons. The sequenced sample was naive CD4+ T cells from blood. V usage is TRBV10-3 and J usage is TRBJ2-2; D is uncertain. The sequence was obtained from a man between 18 and 29 years old with type 1 diabetes. The CDR3 region has the DNA TGTGCCATCACCCGTACCGGGGAGCTGTTTTTT. Its translation is CAITRTGELFF.